This TCR beta chain was obtained from a study of cytomegalovirus exposure and HLA in healthy donors. Study outcomes and limitations: There were some public TCRs occurring in many donors, but most TCR sequences were rare. Earlier analysis yielded a pattern in which most TCR beta V segments were productive about 87% or about 30% of the time.

Details on this clone: Its antigen remains unknown.

13 Jbeta primers and 60 Vbeta primers were used for the PCR. Clones were read by immunoSEQ multiplex PCR, and TCRdb kept only the in-frame ones, dropping some. The data show approximately 150,000 clones, 64% seen once. What was sequenced was PBMCs. The TCR originated in a woman in her 30s in good health and CMV-seropositive.

The CDR3 region is CALYHLVHEQYF. CDR3 DNA: TGTGCCCTATATCATTTGGTCCACGAGCAGTACTTC. The J gene is TRBJ2-7, the V gene TRBV10-3, with D hard to call. CDR3 length equals 12 residues. The V end was cut by 11 bases, the J end by 5 bases, with 16 bases between. Germline V gene sequence: CDR1 ENHRY, CDR2 SYGVKD.